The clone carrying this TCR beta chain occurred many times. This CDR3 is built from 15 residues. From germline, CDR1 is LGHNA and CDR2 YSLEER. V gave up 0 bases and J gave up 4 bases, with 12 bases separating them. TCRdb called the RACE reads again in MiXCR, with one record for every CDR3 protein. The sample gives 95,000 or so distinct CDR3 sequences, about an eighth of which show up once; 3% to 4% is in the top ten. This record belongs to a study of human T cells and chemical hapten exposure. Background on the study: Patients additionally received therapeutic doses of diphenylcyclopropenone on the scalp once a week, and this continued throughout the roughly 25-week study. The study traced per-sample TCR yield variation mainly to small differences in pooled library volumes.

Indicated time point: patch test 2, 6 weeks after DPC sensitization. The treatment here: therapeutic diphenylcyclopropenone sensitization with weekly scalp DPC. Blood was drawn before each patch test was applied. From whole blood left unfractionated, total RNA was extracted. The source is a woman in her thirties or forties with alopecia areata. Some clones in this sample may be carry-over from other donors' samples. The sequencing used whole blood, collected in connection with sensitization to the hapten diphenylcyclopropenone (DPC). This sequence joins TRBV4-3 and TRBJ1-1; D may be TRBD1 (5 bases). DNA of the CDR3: TGCGCCAGCAGCCAAGACGGGGGTCTAGGCACTGAAGCTTTCTTT. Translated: CASSQDGGLGTEAFF.